This T cell receptor beta chain was sequenced for a study of T cells after posttransplantation cyclophosphamide. Methotrexate plus calcineurin inhibitor accompanied controls' myeloablative marrow transplants; sampling was 1 year later. Assay: immunoSEQ multiplex PCR; the TCRdb copy retains only in-frame clones and omits some. Of about 9,900 clones listed, approximately 87% are singletons. This sequence was found in a male patient aged 30 to 39 who received an allogeneic stem cell transplant from an unrelated donor, was CMV-positive, and had no GVHD. Some T cells may originate from the graft donor. Sequenced material: PBMCs, taken after an allogeneic stem cell transplant with a calcineurin inhibitor and methotrexate.

CDR3 loop: CASSLSGTSQETQYF. The CDR3 DNA sequence: TGCGCCAGCAGCCTTTCCGGGACTTCTCAAGAGACCCAGTACTTC. The rearrangement uses TRBV4-1 and TRBJ2-5; TRBD2 is a possible D gene (6 bases). The CDR3 contains 15 residues. Germline assignment: CDR1 MGHRA and CDR2 YSYEKL. V was trimmed by 4 bases and J by 2 bases, leaving 14 bases between them.